This T cell receptor (beta chain) emerged from a study of blood T cell repertoires in COVID-19. Sequencing used immunoSEQ multiplex PCR; TCRdb keeps in-frame clones, though not all of them. The data contain 220,000 or so clones, around four fifths of them singletons. Germline assignment: CDR1 SEHNR and CDR2 FQNEAQ (reference sequence). V gave up 4 bases and J gave up 5 bases; unmatched junction bases: 5. This CDR3 is 16 amino acids long. The chain employs TRBV7-9 and TRBJ2-2; 12 positions agree with TRBD1. Sequencing input: peripheral blood. The origin of this receptor is a woman aged 80 or older with COVID-19, enrolled during active disease. Written as DNA, the CDR3 is TGTGCCAGCAGCTCCGGGACAGGGGGCGCAACCGGGGAGCTGTTTTTT. Protein sequence: CASSSGTGGATGELFF.